This TCR beta chain appears in the sequencing data of a study of blood T cell repertoires in COVID-19. The CDR3 is 14 residues long. Per germline, CDR1 LNHDA and CDR2 SQIVND (reference sequence). Trimming removed 6 bases from V and 5 bases from J, with 13 bases in between. Data came from immunoSEQ multiplex PCR; TCRdb stores just in-frame clones and leaves some out. The sample lists over 25,000 clones; around 80% were seen once. The chain uses TRBV19 and TRBJ2-2; a weak D match, TRBD2 (6 bases). The sequence derives from an elderly woman with acute or convalescent COVID-19. The sample taken for sequencing was peripheral blood. CDR3 DNA: TGTGCCAGTAGCGTCGGGAGAGGGACCGGGGAGCTGTTTTTT. Translation: CASSVGRGTGELFF.